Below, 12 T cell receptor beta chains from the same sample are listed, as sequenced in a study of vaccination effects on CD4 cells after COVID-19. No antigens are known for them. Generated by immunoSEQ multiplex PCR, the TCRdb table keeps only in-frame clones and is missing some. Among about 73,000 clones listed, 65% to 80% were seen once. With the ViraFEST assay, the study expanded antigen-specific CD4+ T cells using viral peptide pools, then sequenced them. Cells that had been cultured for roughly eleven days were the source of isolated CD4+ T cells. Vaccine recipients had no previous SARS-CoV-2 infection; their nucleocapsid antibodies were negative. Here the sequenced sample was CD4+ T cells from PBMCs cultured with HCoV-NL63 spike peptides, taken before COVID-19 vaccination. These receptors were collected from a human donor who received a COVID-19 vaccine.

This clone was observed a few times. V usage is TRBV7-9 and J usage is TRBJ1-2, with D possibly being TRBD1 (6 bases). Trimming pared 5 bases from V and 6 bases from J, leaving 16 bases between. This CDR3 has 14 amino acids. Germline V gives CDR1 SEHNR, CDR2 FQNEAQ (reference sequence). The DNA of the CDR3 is TGTGCCAGCAGCCCGAGGGGGGCTCAGAATGGCTACACCTTC. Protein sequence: CASSPRGAQNGYTF.

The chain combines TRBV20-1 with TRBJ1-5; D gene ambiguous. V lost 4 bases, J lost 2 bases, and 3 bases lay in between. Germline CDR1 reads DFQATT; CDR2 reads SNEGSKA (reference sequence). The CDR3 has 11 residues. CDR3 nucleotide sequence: TGCAGTGCTAAAGGCAATCAGCCCCAGCATTTT. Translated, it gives CSAKGNQPQHF.

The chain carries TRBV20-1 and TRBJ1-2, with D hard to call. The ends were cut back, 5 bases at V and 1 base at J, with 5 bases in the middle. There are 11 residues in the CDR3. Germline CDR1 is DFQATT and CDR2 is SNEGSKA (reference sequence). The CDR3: CSASDNYGYTF. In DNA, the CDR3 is TGCAGTGCTTCAGATAACTATGGCTACACCTTC.

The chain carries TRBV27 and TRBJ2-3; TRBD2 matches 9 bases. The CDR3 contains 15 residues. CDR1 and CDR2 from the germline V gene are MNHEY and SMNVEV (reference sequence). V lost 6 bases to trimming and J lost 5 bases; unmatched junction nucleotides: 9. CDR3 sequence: CASRLSAGGRDTQYF. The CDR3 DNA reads TGTGCCAGCAGGCTATCAGCGGGGGGAAGAGATACGCAGTATTTT.

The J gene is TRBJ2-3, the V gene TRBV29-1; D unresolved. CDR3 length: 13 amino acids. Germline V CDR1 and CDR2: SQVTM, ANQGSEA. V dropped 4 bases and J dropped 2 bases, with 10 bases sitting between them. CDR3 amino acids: CSVGRGYTDTQYF. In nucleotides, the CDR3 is TGCAGCGTTGGGCGCGGTTACACAGATACGCAGTATTTT.

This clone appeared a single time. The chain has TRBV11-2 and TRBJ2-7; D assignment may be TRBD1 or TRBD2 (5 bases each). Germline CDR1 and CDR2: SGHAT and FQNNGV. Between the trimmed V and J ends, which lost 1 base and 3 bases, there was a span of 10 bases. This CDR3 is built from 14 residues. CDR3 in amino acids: CASSLAGLNYEQYV. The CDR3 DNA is TGTGCCAGCAGCTTAGCGGGGCTTAACTACGAGCAGTACGTC.

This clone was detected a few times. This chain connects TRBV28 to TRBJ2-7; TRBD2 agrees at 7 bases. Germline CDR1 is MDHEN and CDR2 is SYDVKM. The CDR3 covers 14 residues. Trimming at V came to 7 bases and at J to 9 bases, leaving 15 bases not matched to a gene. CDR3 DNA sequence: TGTGCCAGCATGCCTAGCGGACTGGTCAGGCTGCAGTACGTC. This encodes CASMPSGLVRLQYV.

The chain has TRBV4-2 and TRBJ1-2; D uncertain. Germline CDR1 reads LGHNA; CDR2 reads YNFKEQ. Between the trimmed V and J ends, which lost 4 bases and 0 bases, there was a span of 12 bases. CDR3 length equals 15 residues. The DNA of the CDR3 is TGTGCCAGCAGCCTGGCAGACAACACTAACTATGGCTACACCTTC. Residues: CASSLADNTNYGYTF.

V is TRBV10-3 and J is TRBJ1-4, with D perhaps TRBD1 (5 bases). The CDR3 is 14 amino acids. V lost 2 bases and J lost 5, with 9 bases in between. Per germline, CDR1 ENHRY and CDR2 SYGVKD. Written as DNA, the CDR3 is TGTGCCATCAGTGAGGGGAAGGGGAATGAAAAACTGTTTTTT. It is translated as CAISEGKGNEKLFF.

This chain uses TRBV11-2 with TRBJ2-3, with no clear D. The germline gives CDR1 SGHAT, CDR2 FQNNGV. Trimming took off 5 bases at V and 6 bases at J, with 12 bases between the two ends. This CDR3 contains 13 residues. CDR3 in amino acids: CASSPRQVDTQYF. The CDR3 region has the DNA TGTGCCAGCAGCCCCCGCCAGGTTGATACGCAGTATTTT.

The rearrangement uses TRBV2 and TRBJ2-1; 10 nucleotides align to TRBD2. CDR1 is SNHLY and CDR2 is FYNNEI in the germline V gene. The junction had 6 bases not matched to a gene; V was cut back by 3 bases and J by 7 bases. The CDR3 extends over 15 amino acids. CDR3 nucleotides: TGTGCCAGCAGTGACCCTAGCGGGGGCCCGAATGAGCAGTTCTTC. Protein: CASSDPSGGPNEQFF.

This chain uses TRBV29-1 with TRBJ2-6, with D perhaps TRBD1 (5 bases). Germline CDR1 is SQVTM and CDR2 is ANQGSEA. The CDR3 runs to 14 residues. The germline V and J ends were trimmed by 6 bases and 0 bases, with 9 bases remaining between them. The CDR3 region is CSVSDSSGANVLTF. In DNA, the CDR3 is TGCAGCGTCTCTGACAGCTCTGGGGCCAACGTCCTGACTTTC.